The 27 T cell receptor beta chains below come from one sample, sequenced in a study of T-cell memory formation after mild COVID-19. One entry per CDR3 protein, called by TCRdb with MiXCR from the 5' RACE reads. The sample comprises 250,000 to 300,000 distinct CDR3 sequences, roughly 18% of which are singletons, and 20% to 25% rests with the top ten. What was sequenced was PBMCs or a T cell subset sorted from them (not recorded which). These receptors all come from a man between 18 and 29 years old who had mild COVID-19 (a few samples of this study predate the infection). Cell type and time point are not known.

This clonotype was counted between two and nine times. The chain is built from TRBV6-1 and TRBJ2-7, with no clear D. CDR3 size: 13 residues. V was cut by 2 bases and J by 2 bases, with 7 bases left in between. CDR1 and CDR2 (germline): MNHNS, SASEGT. CDR3 region: CASSEPETYEQYV. The CDR3 nucleotides are TGTGCCAGCAGTGAACCTGAGACCTACGAGCAGTACGTC.

The chain couples TRBV10-3 to TRBJ2-7; 7 bases map to TRBD1. The V gene's germline CDR1 is ENHRY and CDR2 SYGVKD. J was trimmed by 2 bases and V by 3 bases; bases with no gene match: 1. This CDR3 contains 13 residues. CDR3 nucleotides: TGTGCCATCAGTGACCAGGGGGCCTACGAGCAGTACTTC. Residues: CAISDQGAYEQYF.

The chain is built from TRBV6-6 and TRBJ1-2; 7 bases fit TRBD1. Germline loops: CDR1 MNHNY, CDR2 SVGAGI (reference sequence). Trimming removed 4 bases from V and 2 bases from J; junction bases left unmatched: 4. This CDR3 contains 14 residues. The CDR3 is CASSFEDRNYGYTF. The CDR3 DNA follows: TGTGCCAGCAGTTTTGAGGACAGGAACTATGGCTACACCTTC.

This clonotype was found a few times. The rearrangement uses TRBV4-1 and TRBJ1-2, with a tentative D call TRBD1 (6 bases). Germline lookup yields CDR1 MGHRA and CDR2 YSYEKL. The V gene lost 1 base and the J gene lost 10 bases, with 13 bases spanning the gap. This CDR3 comprises 13 residues. The DNA of the CDR3 is TGCGCCAGCAGCCAAGGGGATCGACAGGACTACACCTTC. Translation gives CASSQGDRQDYTF.

V and J are TRBV4-1 and TRBJ2-7; 7 bases agree with TRBD1. The CDR3 has 15 residues. Germline CDR1 is MGHRA and CDR2 is YSYEKL. Trimming took 5 bases from V and 5 from J; bases not matched to a gene: 12. The CDR3 nucleotides read TGCGCCAGCAGCTCTCGACAGGGAAGACCCAACGAGCAGTACTTC. This encodes CASSSRQGRPNEQYF.

The chain uses TRBV18 and TRBJ1-1; no firm D call. V was pared by 2 bases and J by 0 bases, with 10 bases between. CDR3 length equals 15 residues. In germline, CDR1 is KGHSH, CDR2 LQKENI. Here the CDR3 DNA reads TGTGCCAGCTCACCAGGTCCCCAGGTGAACACTGAAGCTTTCTTT. Its protein is CASSPGPQVNTEAFF.

This clonotype has more than one count but fewer than ten. The chain uses TRBV20-1 and TRBJ2-1; D uncertain. Germline V lookup: CDR1 DFQATT, CDR2 SNEGSKA (reference sequence). Between the trimmed V and J ends, which lost 0 bases and 1 base, there was a span of 16 bases. The CDR3 runs to 17 residues. DNA for the CDR3: TGCAGTGCTAGAGAGCCCCTAAGGGCGGTTTCCTACAATGAGCAGTTCTTC. It is translated as CSAREPLRAVSYNEQFF.

The chain is built from TRBV6-2 or TRBV6-3 and TRBJ2-5; possible D gene TRBD1, 6 bases. The CDR3 spans 13 residues. Trimming stripped 10 bases from V and 0 bases from J, with 12 bases between. The germline CDR1 and CDR2 sequences are MNHEY and SVGEGT. CDR3 sequence: CAINDRYQETQYF. CDR3 in DNA: TGTGCCATCAACGACAGGTACCAAGAGACCCAGTACTTC.

The chain employs TRBV3-1 and TRBJ2-7; 9 bases are shared with TRBD2. Germline CDR1 reads LGHDT; CDR2 reads YNNKEL (reference sequence). The CDR3 consists of 12 residues. V shed 8 bases and J 5 bases; nucleotides not matched to a gene: 4. CDR3 bases: TGTGCCAGCGCTCTAGCGGGGAACGAGCAGTACTTC. It is translated as CASALAGNEQYF.

This clonotype has a count of ten or more. The chain is built from TRBV4-2 and TRBJ2-4, with 8 bases fitting TRBD2. V was clipped by 4 bases and J by 16 bases; unmatched bases: 12. Germline lookup yields CDR1 LGHNA and CDR2 YNFKEQ. This CDR3 has 13 amino acids. The CDR3 here is CASSPGTSGIIYF. For the CDR3, the DNA is TGTGCCAGCAGCCCGGGGACTAGTGGAATAATATACTTC.

This sequence joins TRBV20-1 and TRBJ2-2; TRBD1 or TRBD2 may be the D gene (5 bases each). The CDR3 totals 15 residues. V dropped 2 bases and J dropped 1 base, with 11 bases sitting between them. CDR1 and CDR2 (germline): DFQATT, SNEGSKA (reference sequence). CDR3 in DNA: TGCAGTGCTAGATCTGGGGGATTGAACACCGGGGAGCTGTTTTTT. Its protein product is CSARSGGLNTGELFF.

This clonotype was counted only a few times. The CDR3 bases are TGTGCCAGCAGTGCCCGGTCAGGGATTCTAATCGGTGGCTACACCTTC. Its translation is CASSARSGILIGGYTF. This chain joins TRBV6-6 and TRBJ1-2, with a possible D match to TRBD1 (5 bases). CDR1 and CDR2 from the germline V gene are MNHNY and SVGAGI (reference sequence). CDR3 size: 16 residues. The germline V and J ends were trimmed by 5 bases and 7 bases, with 23 bases remaining between them.

This clonotype appeared many times. This chain uses TRBV6-5 with TRBJ2-7; 12 nucleotides match TRBD2. With 0 bases clipped from V and 3 bases from J, the junction kept 3 bases outside the gene matches. CDR3 length: 16 residues. Germline CDR1 and CDR2: MNHEY and SVGAGI. The CDR3 sequence: CASSYSLAGGYYEQYF. Written as DNA, the CDR3 is TGTGCCAGCAGTTACTCACTAGCGGGGGGATACTACGAGCAGTACTTC.

The genes are TRBV28 and TRBJ1-6, with 8 bases matching TRBD1. Per the germline V gene, CDR1 is MDHEN and CDR2 is SYDVKM. J lost 11 bases, V lost 5 bases, and 5 bases had no gene match. The CDR3 is 13 amino acids. This CDR3 is CASSPQGATPLHF. As DNA, the CDR3 is TGTGCCAGCAGTCCTCAGGGGGCTACACCCCTCCACTTT.

This clonotype was detected a few times. The chain employs TRBV6-5 and TRBJ2-3; the match to TRBD1 covers 7 bases. The germline V gene has CDR1 MNHEY and CDR2 SVGAGI. The CDR3 covers 13 residues. V gave up 4 bases and J gave up 7 bases; unmatched junction bases: 5. The CDR3 coding sequence is TGTGCCAGCAGTTTTGGACAGGCCTATACGCAGTATTTT. It yields the protein CASSFGQAYTQYF.

CDR3 nucleotides: TGTGCTAGTGGTTTGGTACTAGGACAGGTTCATCAGCCCCAGCATTTT. Protein product: CASGLVLGQVHQPQHF. The chain links TRBV12-5 to TRBJ1-5; 7 bases line up with TRBD1. Germline loops: CDR1 LGHNT, CDR2 FRNRAP. The J segment lost 5 bases and the V segment lost 0 bases, leaving 7 bases of the junction unmatched. This CDR3 is 16 amino acids long. The variable domain in full, completed from reference TRBV12-5 and TRBJ1-5, reads DARVTQTPRHKVTEMGQEVTMRCQPILGHNTVFWYRQTMMQGLELLAYFRNRAPLDDSGMPKDRFSAEMPDATLATLKIQPSEPRDSAVYFCASGLVLGQVHQPQHFGDGTRLSIL.

This clonotype came up a few times. V usage is TRBV7-3 and J usage is TRBJ1-1; D may be TRBD1 (6 bases). Between the trimmed V and J ends, which lost 5 bases and 3 bases, there was a span of 13 bases. Per germline, CDR1 SGHTA and CDR2 FQGTGA. CDR3 length equals 14 residues. The CDR3 loop reads CASSAQGGDTEAFF. For the CDR3, the DNA is TGTGCCAGCAGCGCACAGGGAGGAGACACTGAAGCTTTCTTT. Looking up the rest from reference TRBV7-3 and TRBJ1-1 gives the full variable domain: GAGVSQTPSNKVTEKGKYVELRCDPISGHTALYWYRQSLGQGPEFLIYFQGTGAADDSGLPNDRFFAVRPEGSVSTLKIQRTERGDSAVYLCASSAQGGDTEAFFGQGTRLTVV.

The rearrangement links TRBV7-9 to TRBJ2-5; 8 bases agree with TRBD2. The CDR3 totals 14 residues. Trimming removed 5 bases from V and 1 base from J; junction bases left unmatched: 3. Germline-derived CDR1 and CDR2 are SEHNR and FQNEAQ (reference sequence). The CDR3 region is CASSRSGSQETQYF. The CDR3 region has the DNA TGTGCCAGCAGCCGCAGCGGGAGCCAAGAGACCCAGTACTTC.

The chain links TRBV4-3 to TRBJ1-2; D not certain. Germline CDR1 and CDR2: LGHNA and YSLEER. The CDR3 loop spans 16 amino acids. V was clipped by 0 bases and J by 0 bases, with 11 bases between them. The CDR3 DNA is TGCGCCAGCAGCCAAGATCAAAACAGAGCTAACTATGGCTACACCTTC. It codes for CASSQDQNRANYGYTF.

Only a few counts were recorded for this clonotype. V is TRBV6-2 or TRBV6-3 and J is TRBJ2-2; 9 nucleotides agree with TRBD2. Germline CDR1 is MNHEY and CDR2 is SVGEGT. The CDR3 length is 18 residues. V lost 6 bases, J lost 4 bases, and 15 bases stayed unmatched. Here the CDR3 reads CASSSLRRGGVGTGELFF. CDR3 in DNA: TGTGCCAGCAGCTCCCTTCGGCGGGGGGGCGTGGGCACCGGGGAGCTGTTTTTT.

This clonotype was recorded a few times. V is TRBV6-2 or TRBV6-3 and J is TRBJ1-1; D is undetermined. The length of the CDR3 is 13 residues. Germline CDR1 and CDR2: MNHEY and SVGEGT. V lost 3 bases and J lost 4, with 9 bases in between. The CDR3, as DNA: TGTGCCAGCAGTTATCTATACACCACTGAAGCTTTCTTT. Protein product: CASSYLYTTEAFF.

The J gene is TRBJ2-3, the V gene TRBV5-1; D tentatively reads TRBD1 or TRBD2 (5 bases each). Germline CDR1 SGHRS, CDR2 YFSETQ. The CDR3 runs 14 residues. Between the trimmed V and J ends, which lost 5 bases and 0 bases, there was a span of 10 bases. The chain's CDR3 is CASRPGTSTDTQYF. The CDR3 nucleotides are TGCGCCAGCAGACCCGGGACCAGCACAGATACGCAGTATTTT.

This clonotype was seen a few times. The chain couples TRBV10-3 to TRBJ2-7, with D possibly matching TRBD1 (5 bases). Germline loops: CDR1 ENHRY, CDR2 SYGVKD. Trimming shortened V by 7 bases and J by 10 bases, and 20 bases separated the two germline ends. The CDR3 has 13 amino acids. The CDR3 nucleotides are TGTGCCATCAACCGAATTCAGGGAAGAGACCAGTACTTC. Translation: CAINRIQGRDQYF.

The rearrangement uses TRBV20-1 and TRBJ2-1; perhaps D is TRBD1 or TRBD2 (5 bases each). Trimming removed 2 bases from V and 6 bases from J, with 14 bases in between. There are 14 residues in the CDR3. Germline V gene data show CDR1 as DFQATT and CDR2 as SNEGSKA (reference sequence). CDR3 coding DNA: TGCAGTGCTAGAACTGGGACGGCGGTCAATGAGCAGTTCTTC. This sequence encodes CSARTGTAVNEQFF.

Here the CDR3 reads CASSPDLSYEQYF. CDR3 nucleotides: TGTGCCAGCTCACCCGACCTCTCCTACGAGCAGTACTTC. This chain links TRBV18 with TRBJ2-7; no firm D call. Per germline, CDR1 KGHSH and CDR2 LQKENI. This CDR3 contains 13 residues. V gave up 3 bases and J gave up 0 bases, with 6 bases separating them. Complete variable domain (other parts from reference TRBV18 and TRBJ2-7): NAGVMQNPRHLVRRRGQEARLRCSPMKGHSHVYWYRQLPEEGLKFMVYLQKENIIDESGMPKERFSAEFPKEGPSILRIQQVVRGDSAAYFCASSPDLSYEQYFGPGTRLTVT.

This clonotype was picked up one time. This rearrangement joins TRBV29-1 to TRBJ2-1, with a tentative D call TRBD2 (6 bases). CDR3 length equals 12 residues. V lost 7 bases and J lost 5, with 12 bases in between. Germline V lookup: CDR1 SQVTM, CDR2 ANQGSEA. In DNA form, the CDR3 reads TGCAGCGCCCTCCGGGGGAACAATGAGCAGTTCTTC. Translation gives CSALRGNNEQFF.

The table lists this clonotype with many counts. The gene calls are TRBV20-1 and TRBJ2-3, with D perhaps matching TRBD2 (5 bases). The V gene's germline CDR1 is DFQATT and CDR2 SNEGSKA (reference sequence). The CDR3 contains 15 residues. The V end lost 1 base, the J end lost 6 bases, and 17 bases lay between the germline ends. The CDR3, as DNA: TGCAGTGCTAGAGTTCGGAGGACCCCTCGGGATACGCAGTATTTT. Translation gives CSARVRRTPRDTQYF.